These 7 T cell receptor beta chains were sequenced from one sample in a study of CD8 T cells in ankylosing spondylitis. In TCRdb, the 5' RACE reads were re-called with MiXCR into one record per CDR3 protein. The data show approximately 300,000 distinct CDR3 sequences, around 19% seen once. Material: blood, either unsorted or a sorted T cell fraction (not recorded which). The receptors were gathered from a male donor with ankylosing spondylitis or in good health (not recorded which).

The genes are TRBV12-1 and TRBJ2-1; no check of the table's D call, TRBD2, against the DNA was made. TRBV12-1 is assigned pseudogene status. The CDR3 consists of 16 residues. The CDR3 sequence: CASSPERGGPYNEQFF. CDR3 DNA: TGTGCCAGCAGCCCCGAGCGGGGGGGCCCCTACAATGAGCAGTTCTTC.

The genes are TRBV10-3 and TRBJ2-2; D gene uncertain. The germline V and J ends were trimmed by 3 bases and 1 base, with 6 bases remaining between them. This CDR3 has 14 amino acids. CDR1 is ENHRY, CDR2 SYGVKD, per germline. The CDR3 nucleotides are TGTGCCATCAGTGATGTGGTGAACACCGGGGAGCTGTTTTTT. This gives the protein CAISDVVNTGELFF.

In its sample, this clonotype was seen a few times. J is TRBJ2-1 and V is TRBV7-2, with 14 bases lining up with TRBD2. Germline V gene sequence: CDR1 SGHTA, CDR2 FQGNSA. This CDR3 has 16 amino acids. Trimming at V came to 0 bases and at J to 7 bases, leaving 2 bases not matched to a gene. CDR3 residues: CASSLAGLAGANEQFF. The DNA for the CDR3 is TGTGCCAGCAGCTTAGCGGGACTAGCGGGAGCTAATGAGCAGTTCTTC.

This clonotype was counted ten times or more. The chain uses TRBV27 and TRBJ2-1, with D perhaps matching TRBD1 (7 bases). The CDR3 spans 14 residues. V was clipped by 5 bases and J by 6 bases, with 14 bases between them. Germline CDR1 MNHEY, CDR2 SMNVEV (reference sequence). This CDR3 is CASSGGGPANEQFF. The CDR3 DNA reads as TGTGCCAGCAGTGGAGGGGGCCCCGCCAATGAGCAGTTCTTC.

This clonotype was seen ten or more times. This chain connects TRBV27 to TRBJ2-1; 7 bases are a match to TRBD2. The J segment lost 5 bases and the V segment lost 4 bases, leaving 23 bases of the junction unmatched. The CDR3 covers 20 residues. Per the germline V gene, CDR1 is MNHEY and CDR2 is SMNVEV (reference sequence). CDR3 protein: CASSYKGLPRPEGLDNEQFF. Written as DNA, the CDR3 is TGTGCCAGCAGTTACAAGGGACTACCCAGACCTGAGGGTTTGGACAATGAGCAGTTCTTC.

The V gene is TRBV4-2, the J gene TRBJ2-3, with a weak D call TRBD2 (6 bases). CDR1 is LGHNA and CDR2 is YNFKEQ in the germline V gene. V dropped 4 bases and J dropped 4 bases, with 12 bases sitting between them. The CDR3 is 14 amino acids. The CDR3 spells CASSRPSVADTQYF. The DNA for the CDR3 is TGTGCCAGCAGCCGTCCTAGCGTTGCAGATACGCAGTATTTT.

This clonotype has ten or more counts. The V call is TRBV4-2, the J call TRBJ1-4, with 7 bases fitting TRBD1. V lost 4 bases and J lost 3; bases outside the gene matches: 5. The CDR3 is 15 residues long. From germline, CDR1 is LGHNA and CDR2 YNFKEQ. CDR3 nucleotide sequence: TGTGCCAGCAGCCGAGGACAGGACGCTAATGAAAAACTGTTTTTT. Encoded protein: CASSRGQDANEKLFF.